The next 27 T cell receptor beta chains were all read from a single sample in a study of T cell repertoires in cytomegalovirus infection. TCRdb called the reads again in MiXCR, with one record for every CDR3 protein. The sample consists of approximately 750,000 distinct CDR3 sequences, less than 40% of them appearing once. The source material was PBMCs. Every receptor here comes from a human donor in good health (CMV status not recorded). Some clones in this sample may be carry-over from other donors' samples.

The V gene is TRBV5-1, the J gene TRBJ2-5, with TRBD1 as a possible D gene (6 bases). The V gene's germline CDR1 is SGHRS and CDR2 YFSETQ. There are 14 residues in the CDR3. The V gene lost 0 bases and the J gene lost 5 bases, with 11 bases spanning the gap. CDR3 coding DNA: TGCGCCAGCAGCTTGGAACAGGGAATGGAGACCCAGTACTTC. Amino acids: CASSLEQGMETQYF.

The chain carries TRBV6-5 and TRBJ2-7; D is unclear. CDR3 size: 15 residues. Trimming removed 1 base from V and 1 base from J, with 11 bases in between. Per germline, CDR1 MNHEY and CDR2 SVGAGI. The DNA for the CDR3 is TGTGCCAGCAGTTACTGGGGTGGCGTTTCCTACGAGCAGTACTTC. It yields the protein CASSYWGGVSYEQYF.

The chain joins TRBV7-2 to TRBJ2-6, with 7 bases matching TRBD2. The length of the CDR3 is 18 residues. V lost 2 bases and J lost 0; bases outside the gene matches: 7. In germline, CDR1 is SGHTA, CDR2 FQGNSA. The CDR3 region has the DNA TGTGCCAGCAGCTTAAGCGGGAACCTTGCCTCTGGGGCCAACGTCCTGACTTTC. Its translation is CASSLSGNLASGANVLTF.

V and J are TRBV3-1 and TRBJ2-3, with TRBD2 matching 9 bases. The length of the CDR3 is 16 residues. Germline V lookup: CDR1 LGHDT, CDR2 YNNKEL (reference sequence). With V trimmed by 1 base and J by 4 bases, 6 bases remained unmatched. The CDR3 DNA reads TGTGCCAGCAGCCAAGGGCTAGCGGGGAAGGCAGATACGCAGTATTTT. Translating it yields CASSQGLAGKADTQYF.

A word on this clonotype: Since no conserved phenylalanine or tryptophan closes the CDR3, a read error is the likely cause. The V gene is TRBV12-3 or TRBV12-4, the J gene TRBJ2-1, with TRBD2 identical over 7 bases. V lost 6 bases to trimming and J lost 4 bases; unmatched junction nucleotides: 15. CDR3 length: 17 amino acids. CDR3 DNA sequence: TGTGCCAGCAGCCATTCCGCAGGACTAGTTCTTTACAATGAGCAGTTCTTA. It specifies CASSHSAGLVLYNEQFL.

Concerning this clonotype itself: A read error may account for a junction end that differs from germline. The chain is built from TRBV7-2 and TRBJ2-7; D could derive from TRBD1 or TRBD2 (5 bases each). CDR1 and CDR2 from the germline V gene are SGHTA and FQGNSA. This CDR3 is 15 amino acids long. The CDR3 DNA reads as TGTGCCAGAAGCTTAGCGCAGGGATCCACTTACGAGCAGTACTTC. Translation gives CARSLAQGSTYEQYF.

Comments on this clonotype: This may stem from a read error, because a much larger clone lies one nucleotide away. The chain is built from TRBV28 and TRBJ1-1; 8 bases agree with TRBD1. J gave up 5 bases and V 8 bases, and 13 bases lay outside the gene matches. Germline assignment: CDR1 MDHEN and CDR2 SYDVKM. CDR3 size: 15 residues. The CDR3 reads CASGTSTGGRTEAFF. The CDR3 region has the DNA TGTGCCAGCGGTACCTCAACAGGGGGAAGGACTGAAGCTTTCTTT.

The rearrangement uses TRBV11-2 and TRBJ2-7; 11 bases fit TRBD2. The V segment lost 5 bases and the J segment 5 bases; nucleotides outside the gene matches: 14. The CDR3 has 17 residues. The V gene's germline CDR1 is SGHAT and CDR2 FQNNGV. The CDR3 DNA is TGTGCCAGCAGCCCGCTTCGCTTAGCGGGAGGGTCCCACGAGCAGTACTTC. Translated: CASSPLRLAGGSHEQYF.

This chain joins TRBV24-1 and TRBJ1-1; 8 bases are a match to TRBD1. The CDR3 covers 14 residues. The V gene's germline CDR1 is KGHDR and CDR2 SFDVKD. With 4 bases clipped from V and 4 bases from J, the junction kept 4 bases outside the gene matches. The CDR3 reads CATSEDGQGTEAFF. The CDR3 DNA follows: TGTGCCACCAGTGAGGATGGACAGGGCACTGAAGCTTTCTTT.

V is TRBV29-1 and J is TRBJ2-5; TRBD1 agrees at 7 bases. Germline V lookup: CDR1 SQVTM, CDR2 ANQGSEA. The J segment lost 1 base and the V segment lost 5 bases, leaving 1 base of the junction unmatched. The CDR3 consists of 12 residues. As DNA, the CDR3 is TGCAGCGTTCGGACAGGCCAAGAGACCCAGTACTTC. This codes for CSVRTGQETQYF.

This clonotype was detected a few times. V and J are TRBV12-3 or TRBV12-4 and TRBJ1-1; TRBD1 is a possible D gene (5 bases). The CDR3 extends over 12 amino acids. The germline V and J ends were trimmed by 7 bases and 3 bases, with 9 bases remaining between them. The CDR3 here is CASTTGHTEAFF. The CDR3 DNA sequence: TGTGCCAGCACCACGGGGCACACTGAAGCTTTCTTT.

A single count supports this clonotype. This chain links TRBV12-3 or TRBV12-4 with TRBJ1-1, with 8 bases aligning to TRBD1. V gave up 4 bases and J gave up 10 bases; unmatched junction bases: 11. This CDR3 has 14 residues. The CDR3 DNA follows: TGTGCCAGCAGTTGGGCAGGGGGCCGGCCCGGAGCTTTCTTT. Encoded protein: CASSWAGGRPGAFF.

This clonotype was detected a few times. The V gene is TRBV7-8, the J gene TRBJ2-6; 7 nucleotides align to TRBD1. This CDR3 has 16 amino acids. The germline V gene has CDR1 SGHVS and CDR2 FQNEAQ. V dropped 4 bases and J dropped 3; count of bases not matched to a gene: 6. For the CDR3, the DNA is TGTGCCAGCAGCTCCTCGACAGGGCTTGGGGCCAACGTCCTGACTTTC. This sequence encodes CASSSSTGLGANVLTF.

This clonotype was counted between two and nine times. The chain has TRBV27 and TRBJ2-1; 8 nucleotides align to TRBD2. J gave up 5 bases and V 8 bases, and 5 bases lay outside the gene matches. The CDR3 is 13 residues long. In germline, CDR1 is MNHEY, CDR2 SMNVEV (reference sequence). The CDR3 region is CASRREANNEQFF. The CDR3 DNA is TGTGCCAGCCGGCGGGAGGCCAACAATGAGCAGTTCTTC.

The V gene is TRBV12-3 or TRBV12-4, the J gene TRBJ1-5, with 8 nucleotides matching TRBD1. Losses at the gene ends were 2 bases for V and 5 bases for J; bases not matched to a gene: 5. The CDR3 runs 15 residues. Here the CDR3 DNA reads TGTGCCAGCAGTTTAACAGGGGGGCCCCATCAGCCCCAGCATTTT. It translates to CASSLTGGPHQPQHF.

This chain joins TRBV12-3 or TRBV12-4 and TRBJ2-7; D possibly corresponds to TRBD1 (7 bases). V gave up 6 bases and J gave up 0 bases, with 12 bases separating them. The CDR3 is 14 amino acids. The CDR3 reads CASRRDSFSYEQYF. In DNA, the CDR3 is TGTGCCAGCAGGCGGGACAGCTTCTCCTACGAGCAGTACTTC.

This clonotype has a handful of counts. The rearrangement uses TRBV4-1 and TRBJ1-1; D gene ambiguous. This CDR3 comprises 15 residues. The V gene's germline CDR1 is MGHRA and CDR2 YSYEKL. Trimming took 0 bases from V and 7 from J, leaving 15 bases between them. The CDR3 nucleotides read TGCGCCAGCAGCCAAGATCGAAAGACGCTCGTTGAAGCTTTCTTT. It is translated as CASSQDRKTLVEAFF.

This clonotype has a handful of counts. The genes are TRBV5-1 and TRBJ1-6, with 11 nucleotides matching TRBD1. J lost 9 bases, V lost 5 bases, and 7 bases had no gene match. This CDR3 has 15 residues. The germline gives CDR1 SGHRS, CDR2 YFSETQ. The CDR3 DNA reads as TGCGCCAGCAGACGGGACAGGGGGATCAGTTCACCCCTCCACTTT. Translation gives CASRRDRGISSPLHF.

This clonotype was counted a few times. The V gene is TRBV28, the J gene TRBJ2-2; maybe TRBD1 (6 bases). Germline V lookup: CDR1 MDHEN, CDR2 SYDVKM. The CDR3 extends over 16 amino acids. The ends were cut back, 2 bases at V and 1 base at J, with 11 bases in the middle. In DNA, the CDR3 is TGTGCCAGCAGTTTACTACAGGGTGTGAACACCGGGGAGCTGTTTTTT. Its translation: CASSLLQGVNTGELFF.

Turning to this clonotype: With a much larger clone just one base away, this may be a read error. The CDR3 is CSSRVYYNEQFF. The CDR3 region has the DNA TGCAGTTCTAGGGTCTACTACAATGAGCAGTTCTTC. The chain is built from TRBV20-1 and TRBJ2-1, with D unresolved. Germline V gene sequence: CDR1 DFQATT, CDR2 SNEGSKA (reference sequence). The CDR3 runs 12 residues.

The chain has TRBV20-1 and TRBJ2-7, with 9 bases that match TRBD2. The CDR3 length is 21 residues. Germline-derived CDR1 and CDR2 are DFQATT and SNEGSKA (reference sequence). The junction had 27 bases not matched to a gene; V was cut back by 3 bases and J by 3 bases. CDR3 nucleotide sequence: TGCAGTGCTAGTCAGGTGCCGGAGGGTAGCGGGAGTTTCCTCCTCGTCTACGAGCAGTACTTC. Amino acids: CSASQVPEGSGSFLLVYEQYF.

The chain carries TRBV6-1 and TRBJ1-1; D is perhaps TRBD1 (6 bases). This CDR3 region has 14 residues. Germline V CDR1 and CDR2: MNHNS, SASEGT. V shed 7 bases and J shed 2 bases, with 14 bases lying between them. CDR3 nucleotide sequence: TGTGCCAGCACCTTAGGGGGACAAAACACTGAAGCTTTCTTT. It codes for CASTLGGQNTEAFF.

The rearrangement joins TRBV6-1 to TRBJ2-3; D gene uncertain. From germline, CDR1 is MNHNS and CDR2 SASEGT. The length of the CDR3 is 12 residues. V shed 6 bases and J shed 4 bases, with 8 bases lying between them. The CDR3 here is CASSDAPDTQYF. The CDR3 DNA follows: TGTGCCAGCAGCGACGCCCCAGATACGCAGTATTTT.

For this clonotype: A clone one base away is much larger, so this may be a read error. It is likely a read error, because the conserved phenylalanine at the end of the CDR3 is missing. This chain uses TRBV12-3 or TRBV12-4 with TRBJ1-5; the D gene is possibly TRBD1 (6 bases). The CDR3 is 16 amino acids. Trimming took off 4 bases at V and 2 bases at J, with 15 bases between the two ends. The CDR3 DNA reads TGTGCCAGCAGTTCCCCAGGGGCGGTGGGCAATCAGCCCCAGCATTTG. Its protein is CASSSPGAVGNQPQHL.

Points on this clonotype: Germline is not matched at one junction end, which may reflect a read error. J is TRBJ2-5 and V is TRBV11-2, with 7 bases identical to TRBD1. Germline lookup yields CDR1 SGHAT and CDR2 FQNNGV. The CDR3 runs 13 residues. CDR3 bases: TGTGCCAGCAGCCTAGGGACAGCGCCCCCTTCGGGGTTC. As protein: CASSLGTAPPSGF.

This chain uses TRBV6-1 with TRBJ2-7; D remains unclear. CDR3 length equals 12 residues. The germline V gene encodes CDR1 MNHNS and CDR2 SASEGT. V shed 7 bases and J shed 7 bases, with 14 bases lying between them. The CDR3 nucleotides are TGTGCCAGCAACCGAGTAAACAGAGAGCAGTACTTC. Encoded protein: CASNRVNREQYF.

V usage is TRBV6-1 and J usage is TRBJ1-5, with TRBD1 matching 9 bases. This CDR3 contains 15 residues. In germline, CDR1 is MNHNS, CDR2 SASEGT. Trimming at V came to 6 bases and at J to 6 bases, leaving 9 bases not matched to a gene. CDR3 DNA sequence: TGTGCCAGCAGATTGCCGGGACAGGGCAGTCAGCCCCAGCATTTT. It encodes CASRLPGQGSQPQHF.